This T cell receptor beta chain was identified during a study of T cells in Graves' hyperthyroidism and ophthalmopathy. General study findings and limits: From stable hyperthyroidism, ophthalmopathy was separated by a 13 V-J model. The blood repertoire included most of the expanded thyroid clonotypes above 0.001.

Amplified TCR beta CDR3 regions came from RNA transcripts. First-round RT-PCR with HTBI primers amplified the TCR CDR3 region. TCRdb ran MiXCR on the multiplex PCR reads and lists one entry per CDR3 protein. The data contain 700,000 to 950,000 distinct CDR3 sequences, about 35% of them singletons. At least ten counts were recorded for this clonotype. What it binds is unknown. The ends were cut back, 6 bases at V and 5 bases at J, with 14 bases in the middle. This CDR3 is built from 15 residues. Per germline, CDR1 SNHLY and CDR2 FYNNEI. The study defined stable Graves' hyperthyroidism as no ophthalmopathy progression within 18 months. Lactation, pregnancy, other autoimmune disease or uncontrolled infection excluded patients.

This sequence originates from a woman in her thirties or forties with Graves' hyperthyroidism. Material: blood. The J gene is TRBJ1-6, the V gene TRBV2; the D is unclear. For the CDR3, the DNA is TGTGCCAGCAGCGCCGCATATGGGGATAATTCACCCCTCCACTTT. Encoded protein: CASSAAYGDNSPLHF. The whole variable domain, remainder taken from reference TRBV2 and TRBJ1-6, is EPEVTQTPSHQVTQMGQEVILRCVPISNHLYFYWYRQILGQKVEFLVSFYNNEISEKSEIFDDQFSVERPDGSNFTLKIRSTKLEDSAMYFCASSAAYGDNSPLHFGNGTRLTVT.